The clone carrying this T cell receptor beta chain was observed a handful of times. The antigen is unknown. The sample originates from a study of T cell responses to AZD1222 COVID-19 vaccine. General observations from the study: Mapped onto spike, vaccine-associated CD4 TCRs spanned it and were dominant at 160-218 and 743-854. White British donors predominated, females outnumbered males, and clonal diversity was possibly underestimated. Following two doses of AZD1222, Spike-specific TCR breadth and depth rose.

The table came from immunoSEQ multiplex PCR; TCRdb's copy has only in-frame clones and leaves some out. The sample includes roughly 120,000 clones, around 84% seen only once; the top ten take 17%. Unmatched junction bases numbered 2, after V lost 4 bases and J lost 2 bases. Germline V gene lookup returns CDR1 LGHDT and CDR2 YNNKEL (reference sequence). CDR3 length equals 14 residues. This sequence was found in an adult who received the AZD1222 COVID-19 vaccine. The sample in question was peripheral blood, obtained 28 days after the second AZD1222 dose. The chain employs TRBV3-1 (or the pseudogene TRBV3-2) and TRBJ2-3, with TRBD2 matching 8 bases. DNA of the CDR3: TGTGCCAGCAGCCCGGGGGGGCTCACAGATACGCAGTATTTT. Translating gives CASSPGGLTDTQYF.